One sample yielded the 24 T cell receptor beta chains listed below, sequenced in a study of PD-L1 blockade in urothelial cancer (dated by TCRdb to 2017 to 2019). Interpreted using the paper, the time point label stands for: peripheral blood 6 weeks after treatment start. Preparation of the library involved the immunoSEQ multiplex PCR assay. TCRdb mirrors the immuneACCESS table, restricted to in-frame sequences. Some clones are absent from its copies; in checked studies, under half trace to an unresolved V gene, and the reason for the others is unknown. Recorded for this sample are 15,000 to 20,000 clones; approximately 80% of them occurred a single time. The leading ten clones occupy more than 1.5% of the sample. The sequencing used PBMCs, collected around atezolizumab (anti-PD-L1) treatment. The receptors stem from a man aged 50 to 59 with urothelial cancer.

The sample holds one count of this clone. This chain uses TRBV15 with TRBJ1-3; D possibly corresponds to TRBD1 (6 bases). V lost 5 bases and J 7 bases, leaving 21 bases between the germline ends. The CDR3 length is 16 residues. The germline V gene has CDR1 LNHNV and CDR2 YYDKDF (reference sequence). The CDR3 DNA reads TGTGCCACCAGCCCACGGGACATTCGTACGGGGAACACCATATATTTT. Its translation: CATSPRDIRTGNTIYF.

CDR3 sequence: CASKIRDGMETQYF. Written as DNA, the CDR3 is TGTGCCAGTAAGATCCGGGATGGGATGGAGACCCAGTACTTC. This chain links TRBV19 with TRBJ2-5; D is perhaps TRBD2 (5 bases). Trimming pared 7 bases from V and 5 bases from J, leaving 17 bases between. The CDR3 contains 14 residues. In germline, CDR1 is LNHDA, CDR2 SQIVND (reference sequence). Using reference TRBV19 and TRBJ2-5 for the parts outside the CDR3, the full variable domain is DGGITQSPKYLFRKEGQNVTLSCEQNLNHDAMYWYRQDPGQGLRLIYYSQIVNDFQKGDIAEGYSVSREKKESFPLTVTSAQKNPTAFYLCASKIRDGMETQYFGPGTRLLVL.

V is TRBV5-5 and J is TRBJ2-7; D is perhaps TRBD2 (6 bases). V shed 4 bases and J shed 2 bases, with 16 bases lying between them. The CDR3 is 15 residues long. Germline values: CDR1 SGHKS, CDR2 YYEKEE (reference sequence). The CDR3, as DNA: TGTGCCAGCAGCCGAACTAGCCACCCGGCCTACGAGCAGTACTTC. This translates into CASSRTSHPAYEQYF.

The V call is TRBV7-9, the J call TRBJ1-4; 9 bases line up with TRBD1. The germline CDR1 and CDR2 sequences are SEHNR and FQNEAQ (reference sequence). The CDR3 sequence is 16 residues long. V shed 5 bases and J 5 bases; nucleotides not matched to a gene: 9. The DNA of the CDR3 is TGTGCCAGCAGCCGAGGGGGGACAGGGCCAAATGAAAAACTGTTTTTT. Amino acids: CASSRGGTGPNEKLFF. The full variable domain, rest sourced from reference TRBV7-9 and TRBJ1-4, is DTGVSQNPRHKITKRGQNVTFRCDPISEHNRLYWYRQTLGQGPEFLTYFQNEAQLEKSRLLSDRFSAERPKGSFSTLEIQRTEQGDSAMYLCASSRGGTGPNEKLFFGSGTQLSVL.

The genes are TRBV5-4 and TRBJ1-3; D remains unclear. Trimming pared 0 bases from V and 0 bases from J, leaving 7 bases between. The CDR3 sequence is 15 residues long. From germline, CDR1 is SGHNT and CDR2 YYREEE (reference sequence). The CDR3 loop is CASSLDGSSGNTIYF. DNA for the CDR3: TGTGCCAGCAGCTTGGACGGGAGCTCTGGAAACACCATATATTTT.

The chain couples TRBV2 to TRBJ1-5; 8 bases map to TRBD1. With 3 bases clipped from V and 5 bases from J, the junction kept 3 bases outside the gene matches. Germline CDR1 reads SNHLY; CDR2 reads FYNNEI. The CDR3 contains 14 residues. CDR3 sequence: CASSDGRGHQPQHF. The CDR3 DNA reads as TGTGCCAGCAGTGACGGCAGGGGGCATCAGCCCCAGCATTTT. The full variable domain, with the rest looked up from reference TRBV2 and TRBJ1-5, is EPEVTQTPSHQVTQMGQEVILRCVPISNHLYFYWYRQILGQKVEFLVSFYNNEISEKSEIFDDQFSVERPDGSNFTLKIRSTKLEDSAMYFCASSDGRGHQPQHFGDGTRLSIL.

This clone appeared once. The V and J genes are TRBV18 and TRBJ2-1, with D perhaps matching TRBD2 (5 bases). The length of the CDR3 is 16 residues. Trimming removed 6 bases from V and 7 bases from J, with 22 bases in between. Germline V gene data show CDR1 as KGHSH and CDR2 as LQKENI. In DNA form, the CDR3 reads TGTGCCAGCTCCCCAAATCCCCCGGGTTCGGGAAATGAGCAGTTCTTC. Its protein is CASSPNPPGSGNEQFF.

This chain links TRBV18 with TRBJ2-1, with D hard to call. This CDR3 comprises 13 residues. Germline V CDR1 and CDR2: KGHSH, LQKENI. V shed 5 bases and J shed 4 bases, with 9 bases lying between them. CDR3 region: CASSSLDYNEQFF. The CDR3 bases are TGTGCCAGCTCATCATTAGATTACAATGAGCAGTTCTTC.

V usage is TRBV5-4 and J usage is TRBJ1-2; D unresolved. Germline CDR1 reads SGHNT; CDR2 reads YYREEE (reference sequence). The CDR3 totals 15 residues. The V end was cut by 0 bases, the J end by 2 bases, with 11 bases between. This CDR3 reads CASSLAAQRNYGYTF. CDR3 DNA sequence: TGTGCCAGCAGCTTGGCCGCACAGAGAAACTATGGCTACACCTTC.

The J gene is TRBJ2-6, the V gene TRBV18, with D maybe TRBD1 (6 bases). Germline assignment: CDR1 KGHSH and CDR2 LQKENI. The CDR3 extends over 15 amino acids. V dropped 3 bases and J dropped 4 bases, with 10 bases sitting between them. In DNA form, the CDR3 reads TGTGCCAGCTCACCCCAGGGGTTCGGGGCCAACGTCCTGACTTTC. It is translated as CASSPQGFGANVLTF.

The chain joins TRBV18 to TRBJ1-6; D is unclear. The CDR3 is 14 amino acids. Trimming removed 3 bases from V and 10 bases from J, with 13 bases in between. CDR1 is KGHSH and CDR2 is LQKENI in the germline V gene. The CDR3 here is CASSPYTGSSPLHF. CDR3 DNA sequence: TGTGCCAGCTCACCCTACACGGGAAGCTCACCCCTCCACTTT.

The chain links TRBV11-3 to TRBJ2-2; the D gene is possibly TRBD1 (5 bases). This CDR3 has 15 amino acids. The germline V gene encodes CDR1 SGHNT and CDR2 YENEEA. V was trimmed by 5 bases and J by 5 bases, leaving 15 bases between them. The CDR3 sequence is CASSKSGSPTGELFF. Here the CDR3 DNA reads TGTGCCAGCAGCAAGTCAGGGTCCCCTACCGGGGAGCTGTTTTTT.

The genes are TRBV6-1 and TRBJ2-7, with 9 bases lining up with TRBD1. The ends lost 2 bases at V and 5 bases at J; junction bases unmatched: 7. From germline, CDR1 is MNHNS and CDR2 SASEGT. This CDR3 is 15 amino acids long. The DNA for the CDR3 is TGTGCCAGCAGTGAATTAGGACAGGGGAGAGACGAGCAGTACTTC. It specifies CASSELGQGRDEQYF.

The CDR3 spells CASSESSEQFF. The CDR3 DNA is TGCGCCAGCAGTGAGTCGAGTGAGCAGTTCTTC. This chain connects TRBV10-1 to TRBJ2-1; D uncertain. Per the germline V gene, CDR1 is WNHNN and CDR2 is SYGVQD (reference sequence). Trimming pared 0 bases from V and 9 bases from J, leaving 3 bases between. CDR3 length equals 11 residues.

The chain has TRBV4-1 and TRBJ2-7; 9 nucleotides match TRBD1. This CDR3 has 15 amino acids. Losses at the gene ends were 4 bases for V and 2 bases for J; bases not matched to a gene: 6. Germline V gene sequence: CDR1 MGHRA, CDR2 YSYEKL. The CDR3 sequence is CASSRGRDRAYEQYF. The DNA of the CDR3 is TGCGCCAGCAGCCGCGGCCGGGACAGGGCCTACGAGCAGTACTTC.

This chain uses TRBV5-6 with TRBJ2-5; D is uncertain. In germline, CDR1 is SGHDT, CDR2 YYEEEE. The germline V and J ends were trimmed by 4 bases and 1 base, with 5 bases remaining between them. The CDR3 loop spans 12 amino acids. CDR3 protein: CASSLPQETQYF. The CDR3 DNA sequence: TGTGCCAGCAGCCTACCCCAAGAGACCCAGTACTTC.

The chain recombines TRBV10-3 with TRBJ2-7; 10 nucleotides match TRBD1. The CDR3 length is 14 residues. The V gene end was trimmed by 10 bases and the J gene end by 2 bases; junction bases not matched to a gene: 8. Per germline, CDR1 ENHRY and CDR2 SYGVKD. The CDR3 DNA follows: TGTGCCACAAGGGGACAGGGGAAGACCTACGAGCAGTACTTC. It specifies CATRGQGKTYEQYF.

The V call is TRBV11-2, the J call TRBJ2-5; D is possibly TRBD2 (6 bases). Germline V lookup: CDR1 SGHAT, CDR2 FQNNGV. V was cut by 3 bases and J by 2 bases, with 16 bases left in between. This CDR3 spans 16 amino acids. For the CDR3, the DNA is TGTGCCAGCAGCTTCGGGCGGGGACGAAAGCAAGAGACCCAGTACTTC. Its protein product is CASSFGRGRKQETQYF.

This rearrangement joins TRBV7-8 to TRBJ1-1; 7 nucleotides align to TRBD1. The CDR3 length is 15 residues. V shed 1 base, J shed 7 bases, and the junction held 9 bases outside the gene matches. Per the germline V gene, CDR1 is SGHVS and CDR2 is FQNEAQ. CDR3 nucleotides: TGTGCCAGCAGCTTAGAGTCTGGCAGGGGGATTGAAGCTTTCTTT. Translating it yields CASSLESGRGIEAFF.

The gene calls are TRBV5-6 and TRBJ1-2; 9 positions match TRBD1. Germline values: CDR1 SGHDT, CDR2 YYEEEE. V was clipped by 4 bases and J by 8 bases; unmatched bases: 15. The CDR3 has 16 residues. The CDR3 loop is CASSAGTGLVLGGYTF. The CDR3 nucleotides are TGTGCCAGCAGCGCCGGGACAGGGTTAGTTCTAGGGGGCTACACCTTC.

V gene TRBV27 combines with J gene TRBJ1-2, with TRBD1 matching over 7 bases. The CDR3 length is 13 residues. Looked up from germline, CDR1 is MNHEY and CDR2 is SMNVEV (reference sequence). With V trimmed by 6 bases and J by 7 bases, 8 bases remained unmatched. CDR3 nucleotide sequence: TGTGCCAGCAGCCTGACAGGGCGTACTGGCTACACCTTC. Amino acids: CASSLTGRTGYTF.

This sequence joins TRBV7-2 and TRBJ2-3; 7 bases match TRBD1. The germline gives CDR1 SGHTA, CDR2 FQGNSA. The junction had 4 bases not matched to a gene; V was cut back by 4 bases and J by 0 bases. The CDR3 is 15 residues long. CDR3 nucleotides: TGTGCCAGCAGCTCCCGGACAGGAAGCACAGATACGCAGTATTTT. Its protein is CASSSRTGSTDTQYF.

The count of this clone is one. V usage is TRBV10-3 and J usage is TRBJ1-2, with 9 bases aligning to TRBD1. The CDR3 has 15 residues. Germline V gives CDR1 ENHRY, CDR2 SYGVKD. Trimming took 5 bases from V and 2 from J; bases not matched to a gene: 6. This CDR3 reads CAISISGTGNYGYTF. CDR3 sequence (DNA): TGTGCCATCAGTATCTCCGGGACAGGGAACTATGGCTACACCTTC.

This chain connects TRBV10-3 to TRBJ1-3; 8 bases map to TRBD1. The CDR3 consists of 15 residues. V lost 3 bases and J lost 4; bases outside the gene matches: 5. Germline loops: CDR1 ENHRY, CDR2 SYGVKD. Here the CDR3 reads CAISEGQGRGNTIYF. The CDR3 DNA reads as TGTGCCATCAGTGAAGGACAGGGCAGGGGAAACACCATATATTTT.